This T cell receptor (beta chain) was found in a study of CD8+ T cells in alopecia areata. Germline CDR1 is SGHNT and CDR2 is YENEEA. Trimming shortened V by 4 bases and J by 6 bases, and 16 bases separated the two germline ends. This CDR3 contains 14 residues. Once RNA had been extracted, it was reverse transcribed into cDNA to act as the sequencing template. Assay used: immunoSEQ multiplex PCR; TCRdb lists only in-frame clones, some missing. The sample carries about 23,000 clones, roughly 50% recorded once. Sequencing was done on a sample of NKG2D-high CD8+ T cells sorted from blood. The chain combines TRBV11-3 with TRBJ2-7; D may be TRBD2 (5 bases). This sequence originates from a human donor with alopecia areata. Written as DNA, the CDR3 is TGTGCCAGCAGCTCTCCGGGAAGAACGATCGAGCAGTACTTC. Amino acids: CASSSPGRTIEQYF. The entire variable domain, with the rest obtained from reference TRBV11-3 and TRBJ2-7, is as follows: EAGVVQSPRYKIIEKKQPVAFWCNPISGHNTLYWYLQNLGQGPELLIRYENEEAVDDSQLPKDRFSAERLKGVDSTLKIQPAELGDSAVYLCASSSPGRTIEQYFGPGTRLTVT.